Following are 4 T cell receptor beta chains from one sample sequenced in a study of identical twins. TCRdb reprocessed the 5' RACE reads with MiXCR, giving one entry per CDR3 protein. The sample lists 690,000 or so distinct CDR3 sequences, 5.5% to 6.5% occurring once. Sequences were obtained from naive T cells sorted from blood. The receptors here all came from a young man in good health.

This clonotype was seen at least ten times. The rearrangement links TRBV7-9 to TRBJ2-7; D is uncertain. Germline V gene data show CDR1 as SEHNR and CDR2 as FQNEAQ (reference sequence). This CDR3 is built from 13 residues. V was clipped by 5 bases and J by 3 bases, with 11 bases between them. The CDR3 region is CASSPGLGYEQYF. CDR3 coding DNA: TGTGCCAGCAGCCCGGGTCTAGGCTACGAGCAGTACTTC.

This clonotype has more than one count but fewer than ten. V gene TRBV3-1 combines with J gene TRBJ2-5; D gene uncertain. The CDR3 is 16 amino acids. V was cut by 3 bases and J by 3 bases, with 17 bases left in between. Per the germline V gene, CDR1 is LGHDT and CDR2 is YNNKEL (reference sequence). The CDR3 protein is CASSQRLKGLEETQYF. The CDR3 DNA reads as TGTGCCAGCAGCCAGAGATTAAAGGGCTTGGAAGAGACCCAGTACTTC.

This clonotype has a handful of counts. The rearrangement joins TRBV5-1 to TRBJ1-1, with 7 bases that match TRBD1. V was pared by 6 bases and J by 10 bases, with 15 bases of the junction left unmatched. Looked up from germline, CDR1 is SGHRS and CDR2 is YFSETQ. The CDR3 contains 14 residues. CDR3 nucleotides: TGCGCCAGCAAAACTGACAGGGTGGCACCCACAGCTTTCTTT. Protein sequence: CASKTDRVAPTAFF.

This clonotype has at least ten counts. V usage is TRBV20-1 and J usage is TRBJ1-1; D is possibly TRBD1 (5 bases). V was pared by 4 bases and J by 1 base, with 10 bases between. The CDR3 is 13 residues long. Germline V gene data show CDR1 as DFQATT and CDR2 as SNEGSKA (reference sequence). DNA of the CDR3: TGCAGTGCTACTGCAGGGACGAACACTGAAGCTTTCTTT. Its protein is CSATAGTNTEAFF.